These T cell receptor beta chains were read from a single sample in a study of identical twins. MiXCR, run by TCRdb on the 5' RACE reads, gives a single entry per CDR3 protein. The sample consists of more than 600,000 distinct CDR3 sequences, over 15% of them appearing once. These sequences were also reported in another study, on T cells expressing NK-cell markers.

The sample comprised PBMCs. The receptors were gathered from a woman between 18 and 29 years old in good health. Each CDR3 is given without its conserved first and last residue. A row's size may be missing; if present it is once, few, many or a size class.

V gene: TRBV20-1; clone size: -; J gene: TRBJ2-7; CDR3 protein: SARKRRLGDEQY
V gene: TRBV11-2; clone size: few; J gene: TRBJ2-1; CDR3 protein: ASSFFVSGANNEQF
V gene: TRBV7-2; clone size: few; J gene: TRBJ2-7; CDR3 protein: ASSPHSQNSYEQY
V gene: TRBV7-9; clone size: many; J gene: TRBJ2-7; CDR3 protein: ASEDSYEQY
V gene: TRBV5-1; clone size: few; J gene: TRBJ2-1; CDR3 protein: ASSFGGGVEQF
V gene: TRBV9; clone size: -; J gene: TRBJ2-5; CDR3 protein: ASSVTQTQETQY
V gene: TRBV20-1; clone size: many; J gene: TRBJ1-2; CDR3 protein: SASSGGNYGYT
V gene: TRBV10-3; clone size: -; J gene: TRBJ2-1; CDR3 protein: AISQNGNEQF
V gene: TRBV4-2; clone size: -; J gene: TRBJ2-7; CDR3 protein: ASSQVSGGGYEQY
V gene: TRBV10-3; clone size: few; J gene: TRBJ2-7; CDR3 protein: AISESGLAGVYEQY
V gene: TRBV11-2; clone size: many; J gene: TRBJ2-1; CDR3 protein: ASSSPGGRQF
V gene: TRBV10-3; clone size: few; J gene: TRBJ1-2; CDR3 protein: AVRVLGTDVQSYT
V gene: TRBV6-1; clone size: once; J gene: TRBJ1-6; CDR3 protein: ATRPGTDNSPLH
V gene: TRBV20-1; clone size: -; J gene: TRBJ2-1; CDR3 protein: SARTGATSEQF
V gene: TRBV5-1; clone size: -; J gene: TRBJ2-1; CDR3 protein: ASSVPRDRQYNEQF
V gene: TRBV9; clone size: few; J gene: TRBJ2-1; CDR3 protein: ASSVEAGRGNEQF
V gene: TRBV18; clone size: -; J gene: TRBJ2-7; CDR3 protein: ASSPGSSAEQY
V gene: TRBV7-2; clone size: -; J gene: TRBJ2-3; CDR3 protein: ASSLHRSTDTQY
V gene: TRBV7-2; clone size: many; J gene: TRBJ2-5; CDR3 protein: ASATRLQETQY
V gene: TRBV5-4; clone size: few; J gene: TRBJ2-5; CDR3 protein: ASSLEASSETQY
V gene: TRBV2; clone size: -; J gene: TRBJ2-7; CDR3 protein: ASSKAETSTTYEQY
V gene: TRBV5-1; clone size: -; J gene: TRBJ1-2; CDR3 protein: ASSLGQGRSYGYT
V gene: TRBV3-1; clone size: -; J gene: TRBJ2-3; CDR3 protein: ASSRGRFSTDTQY
V gene: TRBV12-3/TRBV12-4; clone size: -; J gene: TRBJ1-1; CDR3 protein: ASRRTGRNTEAF
V gene: TRBV6-1; clone size: -; J gene: TRBJ2-1; CDR3 protein: ASTQDSSSYNEQF
V gene: TRBV6-2/TRBV6-3; clone size: -; J gene: TRBJ1-1; CDR3 protein: ASSYRRDGSEAF
V gene: TRBV2; clone size: many; J gene: TRBJ2-1; CDR3 protein: ASATSGSPLNEQF
V gene: TRBV7-2; clone size: few; J gene: TRBJ1-2; CDR3 protein: ASSPPMGHGYT
V gene: TRBV20-1; clone size: few; J gene: TRBJ2-7; CDR3 protein: SARSPGTGDYEQY
V gene: TRBV20-1; clone size: few; J gene: TRBJ2-1; CDR3 protein: SAISLGVYNEQF
V gene: TRBV29-1; clone size: -; J gene: TRBJ1-1; CDR3 protein: SVQGGAGATNTEAF
V gene: TRBV11-3; clone size: -; J gene: TRBJ2-3; CDR3 protein: ASSSGTLTKDTQY
V gene: TRBV6-1; clone size: -; J gene: TRBJ2-2; CDR3 protein: ASSPTVLNTGELF
V gene: TRBV5-1; clone size: -; J gene: TRBJ2-1; CDR3 protein: ASSLGLSIEQF
V gene: TRBV7-9; clone size: few; J gene: TRBJ1-4; CDR3 protein: ASRVVDRHNEKLF
V gene: TRBV5-1; clone size: -; J gene: TRBJ2-7; CDR3 protein: ASSLTLAGVNSYEQY
V gene: TRBV29-1; clone size: few; J gene: TRBJ2-1; CDR3 protein: SVEVTRGIDEQF
V gene: TRBV5-1; clone size: few; J gene: TRBJ2-7; CDR3 protein: ASSLESGYYEQY
V gene: TRBV4-1; clone size: -; J gene: TRBJ1-2; CDR3 protein: ASSPPGQAFYGYT
V gene: TRBV12-3/TRBV12-4; clone size: few; J gene: TRBJ2-1; CDR3 protein: ASSLEAGKQF
V gene: TRBV7-6; clone size: few; J gene: TRBJ2-7; CDR3 protein: ASSLGSDRVYEQY
V gene: TRBV12-3/TRBV12-4; clone size: few; J gene: TRBJ2-1; CDR3 protein: ASSETRERF
V gene: TRBV5-1; clone size: few; J gene: TRBJ2-1; CDR3 protein: ASSLASGGYYNEQF
V gene: TRBV29-1; clone size: -; J gene: TRBJ1-2; CDR3 protein: SVDRGQGTYGYT
V gene: TRBV6-5; clone size: -; J gene: TRBJ2-7; CDR3 protein: ASSSFGGEQY
V gene: TRBV5-1; clone size: many; J gene: TRBJ2-1; CDR3 protein: ASSIPPGAGGNEQF
V gene: TRBV6-2/TRBV6-3; clone size: many; J gene: TRBJ2-3; CDR3 protein: ASSPWRAGASTDTQY
V gene: TRBV20-1; clone size: -; J gene: TRBJ2-7; CDR3 protein: SARDLTTGSEQY